This T cell receptor beta chain was captured by sequencing in a study of cytomegalovirus exposure and HLA in healthy donors. Looking at the study overall: Clustering assigned 70% to 90% of the approximately 400 genotyped donors to the Caucasian-associated ancestry cluster.

About this clone itself: The target antigen is unknown.

Study observations and caveats: A later analysis showed TCR association rates differing by HLA locus, peaking at DRB1 and lowest at HLA-C. In an earlier analysis, about 87% or about 30%: the productive usage of most TCR beta V segments. Most CMV-associated TCR beta chains were later found to appear HLA-restricted.

The primer mix had 60 Vbeta and 13 Jbeta primers. Produced via immunoSEQ multiplex PCR; TCRdb's table is partial and in-frame only. The sample totals tens of thousands of clones; its top ten clones hold about 2%. The germline V gene encodes CDR1 MGHRA and CDR2 YSYEKL. The CDR3 has 13 residues. Trimming took 4 bases from V and 1 from J, leaving 8 bases between them. Material for sequencing was PBMCs. This chain links TRBV4-1 with TRBJ2-7, with a weak D call TRBD2 (6 bases). The TCR originated in a female donor in good health and CMV-seronegative. As DNA, the CDR3 is TGCGCCAGCAGCCGGGGGGATTCCTACGAGCAGTACTTC. Translated, it gives CASSRGDSYEQYF.